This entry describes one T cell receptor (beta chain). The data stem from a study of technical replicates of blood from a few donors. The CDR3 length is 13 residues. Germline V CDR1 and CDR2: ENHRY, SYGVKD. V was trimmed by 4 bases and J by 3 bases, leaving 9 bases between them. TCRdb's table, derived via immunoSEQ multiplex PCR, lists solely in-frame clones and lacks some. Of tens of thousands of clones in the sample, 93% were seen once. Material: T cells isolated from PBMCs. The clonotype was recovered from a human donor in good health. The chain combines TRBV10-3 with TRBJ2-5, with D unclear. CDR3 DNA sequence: TGTGCCATCAGTGGGGCAGGTAAAGAGACCCAGTACTTC. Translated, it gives CAISGAGKETQYF.